These 4 T cell receptor beta chains were all obtained from the same sample, sequenced in a study of blood T cell repertoires in COVID-19. Generated by immunoSEQ multiplex PCR, the TCRdb table keeps only in-frame clones and is missing some. The sample contains 100,000 to 150,000 clones, approximately 80% of which appear only once. The specimen was peripheral blood. The receptor set was obtained from a middle-aged man with active or convalescent COVID-19.

V usage is TRBV2 and J usage is TRBJ2-3, with 8 positions matching TRBD2. The V and J ends lost 4 bases and 5 bases, in that order; junction bases with no gene match: 11. CDR1 is SNHLY and CDR2 is FYNNEI in the germline V gene. CDR3 size: 16 residues. The CDR3 bases are TGTGCCAGCAGTGGGCTATTACGGGGGGGCGGAGATACGCAGTATTTT. It translates to CASSGLLRGGGDTQYF.

This chain joins TRBV6-1 and TRBJ1-6; D may be TRBD1 (6 bases). The CDR3 is 15 residues long. The V gene lost 0 bases and the J gene lost 10 bases, with 13 bases spanning the gap. Germline V lookup: CDR1 MNHNS, CDR2 SASEGT. CDR3 in DNA: TGTGCCAGCAGTGAAGCGCGAGGGGGATTCTCACCCCTCCACTTT. It codes for CASSEARGGFSPLHF.

This clone has only a few counts. V is TRBV27 and J is TRBJ1-1; TRBD1 might be the D (6 bases). Trimming shortened V by 6 bases and J by 4 bases, and 15 bases separated the two germline ends. The length of the CDR3 is 14 residues. Germline CDR1 is MNHEY and CDR2 is SMNVEV (reference sequence). CDR3: CASRMGHSTTEAFF. The DNA of the CDR3 is TGTGCCAGCAGGATGGGACACAGCACCACTGAAGCTTTCTTT.

The V and J genes are TRBV5-6 and TRBJ1-2; weak D call: TRBD1 (5 bases). Trimming removed 4 bases from V and 4 bases from J, with 14 bases in between. CDR1 is SGHDT, CDR2 YYEEEE, per germline. The CDR3 consists of 14 residues. The CDR3 sequence is CASSAPGLPYGYTF. For the CDR3, the DNA is TGTGCCAGCAGCGCCCCGGGACTCCCCTATGGCTACACCTTC.